The T cell receptor beta chain under discussion was sequenced for a study of naive and memory T cell subsets. Study-level findings and limits: Especially in CD8 cells, naive repertoires contained a few larger clonotypes, possibly CD45RA-re-expressing memory cells.

This clonotype came up a few times. Antigen: not known. An equimolar mix of two oligonucleotides served as the beta constant-region primer for TRBC1 and TRBC2. The ligated cDNA underwent four PCR rounds using SP2 and nested alpha and beta constant-region primers. TCRdb re-called the UMI-ligation and nested PCR reads with MiXCR, one entry per CDR3 protein. The table shows 95,000 to 110,000 distinct CDR3 sequences, with more than 14% occurring only once. The CDR3 is made up of 12 amino acids. Germline CDR1 is SGHRS and CDR2 is YFSETQ. V was pared by 6 bases and J by 10 bases, with 4 bases of the junction left unmatched.

This chain links TRBV5-1 with TRBJ2-1; 10 bases are a match to TRBD2. Sequencing was performed on naive CD8+ T cells from blood. This TCR was recovered from a human donor in good health. The DNA for the CDR3 is TGCGCCAGCACACTAGCGGGACGGGAGCAGTTCTTC. It is translated as CASTLAGREQFF.